The next 28 T cell receptor beta chains were all read from a single sample in a study of T-cell reconstitution after alpha-beta-depleted transplantation in children. Unique molecular identifiers were built into the TCRbeta library. TCRdb ran MiXCR on the PCR reads and lists one entry per CDR3 protein. Of about 870,000 distinct CDR3 sequences in the sample, about 15% were seen once. Sequenced here: PBMCs, mostly from graft donor cells, sampled 360 days after TCRalphabeta/CD19-depleted stem cell transplant. Every receptor here comes from a male patient younger than 18 who had a stem cell transplant for acute lymphoblastic leukemia, so the T cells may come from the graft donor.

This clonotype was detected many times. V usage is TRBV18 and J usage is TRBJ2-1, with 9 bases identical to TRBD2. The CDR3 extends over 15 amino acids. Trimming cost V 6 bases and J 4 bases; bases outside gene matches: 7. Per germline, CDR1 KGHSH and CDR2 LQKENI. In DNA form, the CDR3 reads TGTGCCAGCTCGCCCGGGACTAGCCTTTACAATGAGCAGTTCTTC. Amino acids: CASSPGTSLYNEQFF. Complete variable domain (other parts from reference TRBV18 and TRBJ2-1): NAGVMQNPRHLVRRRGQEARLRCSPMKGHSHVYWYRQLPEEGLKFMVYLQKENIIDESGMPKERFSAEFPKEGPSILRIQQVVRGDSAAYFCASSPGTSLYNEQFFGPGTRLTVL.

This chain connects TRBV6-1 to TRBJ1-3, with D hard to call. This CDR3 is 13 amino acids long. Germline V CDR1 and CDR2: MNHNS, SASEGT. Trimming took off 5 bases at V and 3 bases at J, with 8 bases between the two ends. The CDR3 reads CASSYALGNTIYF. The CDR3 DNA reads TGTGCCAGCAGTTACGCGCTTGGAAACACCATATATTTT.

The V gene is TRBV7-9, the J gene TRBJ2-7; D perhaps matches TRBD1 (6 bases). V lost 3 bases and J 6 bases, leaving 12 bases between the germline ends. CDR1 and CDR2 from the germline V gene are SEHNR and FQNEAQ (reference sequence). The CDR3 covers 13 residues. The CDR3 nucleotides read TGTGCCAGCAGCTTCGCCGAGGACAGCGAGCAGTACTTC. It specifies CASSFAEDSEQYF.

The chain couples TRBV29-1 to TRBJ2-2, with 7 bases fitting TRBD1. V lost 5 bases, J lost 4 bases, and 7 bases stayed unmatched. Germline assignment: CDR1 SQVTM and CDR2 ANQGSEA. This CDR3 contains 14 residues. The CDR3 coding sequence is TGCAGCGTTACCGGGACAGCGGCCACCGGGGAGCTGTTTTTT. This sequence encodes CSVTGTAATGELFF.

This chain connects TRBV6-4 to TRBJ1-5; the D is unclear. CDR3 size: 16 residues. Trimming stripped 2 bases from V and 1 base from J, with 12 bases between. Germline V CDR1 and CDR2: MRHNA, SNTAGT. CDR3: CASSDRRLLSNQPQHF. For the CDR3, the DNA is TGTGCCAGCAGTGACCGGCGGCTTTTGAGCAATCAGCCCCAGCATTTT.

This clonotype was detected only a few times. J is TRBJ2-3 and V is TRBV12-3 or TRBV12-4; 10 positions match TRBD2. J was trimmed by 0 bases and V by 10 bases; bases with no gene match: 4. The CDR3 is made up of 14 amino acids. CDR3 amino acids: CAITSGASTDTQYF. The CDR3 DNA follows: TGTGCCATTACTAGCGGGGCTAGCACAGATACGCAGTATTTT.

The chain is built from TRBV29-1 and TRBJ2-3, with D possibly TRBD1 on 5 matching bases. The V gene's germline CDR1 is SQVTM and CDR2 ANQGSEA. Between the trimmed V and J ends, which lost 3 bases and 3 bases, there was a span of 13 bases. This CDR3 is built from 14 residues. The CDR3 reads CSVDEGVGTDTQYF. CDR3 nucleotides: TGCAGCGTTGATGAAGGGGTAGGAACAGATACGCAGTATTTT.

This clonotype has just a few counts. The genes are TRBV3-1 and TRBJ2-7, with D maybe TRBD1 (5 bases). Trimming left V 0 bases short and J 2 bases short, with 14 bases between. Germline V gene sequence: CDR1 LGHDT, CDR2 YNNKEL (reference sequence). This CDR3 spans 16 amino acids. In DNA, the CDR3 is TGTGCCAGCAGCCAAGATGCAGGGCCTGGACCCTACGAGCAGTACTTC. Translated, it gives CASSQDAGPGPYEQYF.

This clonotype was seen just once. The genes are TRBV9 and TRBJ2-3; D perhaps matches TRBD2 (6 bases). CDR1 SGDLS and CDR2 YYNGEE come from the germline V gene. Trimming stripped 0 bases from V and 6 bases from J, with 20 bases between. There are 17 residues in the CDR3. The CDR3: CASSVGGGVRTADTQYF. The CDR3 nucleotides are TGTGCCAGCAGCGTAGGAGGAGGGGTCAGAACCGCGGATACGCAGTATTTT. Full variable domain (missing parts from reference TRBV9 and TRBJ2-3): DSGVTQTPKHLITATGQRVTLRCSPRSGDLSVYWYQQSLDQGLQFLIQYYNGEERAKGNILERFSAQQFPDLHSELNLSSLELGDSALYFCASSVGGGVRTADTQYFGPGTRLTVL.

This clonotype was counted only a few times. The V gene is TRBV27, the J gene TRBJ2-7, with TRBD1 as a possible D gene (5 bases). CDR1 is MNHEY and CDR2 is SMNVEV in the germline V gene (reference sequence). This CDR3 comprises 18 residues. V was clipped by 6 bases and J by 3 bases, with 27 bases between them. The CDR3 DNA sequence: TGTGCCAGCAGGGTCGCAGGCCCTCGCGGACACCACCTCTACGAGCAGTACTTC. Encoded protein: CASRVAGPRGHHLYEQYF.

The CDR3: CASSFTRGSSGKTEQYF. CDR3 DNA sequence: TGTGCCAGCAGCTTCACCCGGGGATCCAGCGGGAAGACCGAGCAGTACTTC. The chain links TRBV11-2 to TRBJ2-7, with 7 positions matching TRBD2. The CDR3 is made up of 17 amino acids. Germline V CDR1 and CDR2: SGHAT, FQNNGV. Unmatched junction bases numbered 17, after V lost 3 bases and J lost 6 bases. The entire variable domain, with the rest obtained from reference TRBV11-2 and TRBJ2-7, is as follows: EAGVAQSPRYKIIEKRQSVAFWCNPISGHATLYWYQQILGQGPKLLIQFQNNGVVDDSQLPKDRFSAERLKGVDSTLKIQPAKLEDSAVYLCASSFTRGSSGKTEQYFGPGTRLTVT.

The chain couples TRBV5-1 to TRBJ1-3; 7 bases are shared with TRBD1. This CDR3 is built from 16 residues. Germline values: CDR1 SGHRS, CDR2 YFSETQ. The V gene end was trimmed by 4 bases and the J gene end by 2 bases; junction bases not matched to a gene: 9. The CDR3 coding sequence is TGCGCCAGCAGCGGAACAGGGGACCTAACTGGAAACACCATATATTTT. Translation: CASSGTGDLTGNTIYF.

The chain combines TRBV20-1 with TRBJ2-2; TRBD2 matches at 7 bases. Germline V gene data show CDR1 as DFQATT and CDR2 as SNEGSKA (reference sequence). CDR3 length: 17 amino acids. The ends lost 0 bases at V and 0 bases at J; junction bases unmatched: 7. The CDR3 here is CSARDPREVTNTGELFF. Written as DNA, the CDR3 is TGCAGTGCTAGAGACCCCCGGGAGGTCACGAACACCGGGGAGCTGTTTTTT.

The J gene is TRBJ2-5, the V gene TRBV12-3 or TRBV12-4, with D perhaps assigned TRBD1 or TRBD2 (7 bases each). V was pared by 6 bases and J by 5 bases, with 16 bases between. The CDR3 runs to 14 residues. CDR3 coding DNA: TGTGCCAGCAGACACGACAGGGAGGGGGAGACCCAGTACTTC. This translates into CASRHDREGETQYF.

This clonotype turned up a few times. The rearrangement joins TRBV14 to TRBJ2-4; D gene ambiguous. Trimming took 1 base from V and 0 from J, leaving 7 bases between them. The CDR3 spans 15 residues. CDR1 is SGHDN, CDR2 FVKESK, per germline. The CDR3 DNA sequence: TGTGCCAGCAGCCAAGCGCGTTTAGCCAAAAACATTCAGTACTTC. Amino acid sequence: CASSQARLAKNIQYF.

This clonotype was picked up a small number of times. This chain joins TRBV20-1 and TRBJ2-7; D remains ambiguous. The CDR3 is made up of 15 amino acids. V gave up 0 bases and J gave up 0 bases, with 12 bases separating them. Germline CDR1 is DFQATT and CDR2 is SNEGSKA (reference sequence). The CDR3 loop is CSARDQPGYSYEQYF. The CDR3 nucleotides read TGCAGTGCTAGAGATCAGCCAGGCTACTCCTACGAGCAGTACTTC.

The rearrangement links TRBV9 to TRBJ2-7; 9 bases map to TRBD2. Per germline, CDR1 SGDLS and CDR2 YYNGEE. CDR3 length: 18 residues. Losses at the gene ends were 1 base for V and 6 bases for J; bases not matched to a gene: 17. The CDR3 here is CASSVSRWGGRAGSEQYF. CDR3 coding DNA: TGTGCCAGCAGCGTAAGCCGATGGGGCGGGAGGGCCGGGAGCGAGCAGTACTTC.

CDR3 loop: CATSRGRTNTEAFF. CDR3 DNA sequence: TGTGCCACCAGCAGAGGACGGACCAACACTGAAGCTTTCTTT. The rearrangement joins TRBV15 to TRBJ1-1; unclear D gene. The germline CDR1 and CDR2 sequences are LNHNV and YYDKDF (reference sequence). This CDR3 spans 14 amino acids. Trimming pared 1 base from V and 2 bases from J, leaving 8 bases between.

This clonotype has more than one count but fewer than ten. V is TRBV10-3 and J is TRBJ2-5, with a possible D match to TRBD2 (5 bases). V was cut by 3 bases and J by 0 bases, with 8 bases left in between. The V gene's germline CDR1 is ENHRY and CDR2 SYGVKD. This CDR3 spans 14 amino acids. The CDR3: CAISERGYQETQYF. The CDR3, as DNA: TGTGCCATCAGTGAACGCGGGTACCAAGAGACCCAGTACTTC.

This clonotype appeared a few times. The chain is built from TRBV12-3 or TRBV12-4 and TRBJ2-1, with D tentatively TRBD2 (7 bases). The CDR3 loop spans 13 amino acids. V lost 10 bases to trimming and J lost 4 bases, with 14 bases between them. In DNA form, the CDR3 reads TGTGCCATAAAAGGGGGGGAGTACAATGAGCAGTTCTTC. This sequence encodes CAIKGGEYNEQFF.

The chain is built from TRBV10-1 and TRBJ2-6; possibly TRBD1 for D (5 bases). The germline CDR1 and CDR2 sequences are WNHNN and SYGVQD (reference sequence). V was clipped by 6 bases and J by 0 bases, with 21 bases between them. The CDR3 length is 19 residues. The CDR3 region has the DNA TGCGCCAGCAGCGCGACCAAAAGAGGCAGGGACTCTGGGGCCAACGTCCTGACTTTC. This encodes CASSATKRGRDSGANVLTF.

The rearrangement uses TRBV28 and TRBJ2-5, with D possibly being TRBD1 or TRBD2 (7 bases each). CDR3 length: 18 residues. Germline V lookup: CDR1 MDHEN, CDR2 SYDVKM. The V gene lost 1 base and the J gene lost 0 bases, with 18 bases spanning the gap. This CDR3 reads CASSLSPHRGGDQETQYF. CDR3 nucleotide sequence: TGTGCCAGCAGTTTATCCCCGCACAGGGGAGGGGACCAAGAGACCCAGTACTTC.

The chain recombines TRBV5-6 with TRBJ2-7, with 11 bases lining up with TRBD2. Per the germline V gene, CDR1 is SGHDT and CDR2 is YYEEEE. The trim removed 4 bases at V and 2 bases at J, leaving 8 bases unmatched. This CDR3 is built from 16 residues. CDR3 bases: TGTGCCAGCAGCCATGTAGCGGGAGGGCCCCCCTACGAGCAGTACTTC. It is translated as CASSHVAGGPPYEQYF. The full variable domain, in which reference TRBV5-6 and TRBJ2-7 provide the parts outside the CDR3, is DAGVTQSPTHLIKTRGQQVTLRCSPKSGHDTVSWYQQALGQGPQFIFQYYEEEERQRGNFPDRFSGHQFPNYSSELNVNALLLGDSALYLCASSHVAGGPPYEQYFGPGTRLTVT.

The V call is TRBV10-3, the J call TRBJ2-7, with D possibly being TRBD1 or TRBD2 (5 bases each). The CDR3 extends over 13 amino acids. Germline assignment: CDR1 ENHRY and CDR2 SYGVKD. The V end was cut by 0 bases, the J end by 6 bases, with 9 bases between. CDR3: CAISESWGSEQYF. For the CDR3, the DNA is TGTGCCATCAGTGAGTCTTGGGGGAGCGAGCAGTACTTC.

This clonotype was found a few times. The chain uses TRBV7-3 and TRBJ2-3, with D hard to call. V shed 4 bases and J shed 9 bases, with 29 bases lying between them. The CDR3 runs 18 residues. Germline V CDR1 and CDR2: SGHTA, FQGTGA. The CDR3 loop reads CASSSYPLDRSPDGTQYF. CDR3 nucleotide sequence: TGTGCCAGCAGCTCGTACCCCCTGGACCGCTCCCCCGATGGGACGCAGTATTTT.

The table lists this clonotype with many counts. The V gene is TRBV4-2, the J gene TRBJ2-2; 9 bases fit TRBD1. With V trimmed by 4 bases and J by 2 bases, 20 bases remained unmatched. The CDR3 runs 21 residues. Germline CDR1 reads LGHNA; CDR2 reads YNFKEQ. CDR3 in DNA: TGTGCCAGCAGCCCCGAACCGCTCCGGGACAGGGCCGCGATAAACACCGGGGAGCTGTTTTTT. Translation: CASSPEPLRDRAAINTGELFF.

The chain joins TRBV20-1 to TRBJ2-1; D not certain. The CDR3 sequence is 14 residues long. The germline V gene has CDR1 DFQATT and CDR2 SNEGSKA (reference sequence). Trimming took off 1 base at V and 6 bases at J, with 13 bases between the two ends. This chain's CDR3 is CSARVNRLLNEQFF. The CDR3 DNA reads as TGCAGTGCTAGAGTTAATAGGCTCCTCAATGAGCAGTTCTTC.

This clonotype was observed a handful of times. J is TRBJ2-7 and V is TRBV6-6; no reliable D call. Per the germline V gene, CDR1 is MNHNY and CDR2 is SVGAGI (reference sequence). The CDR3 contains 13 residues. V was cut by 0 bases and J by 3 bases, with 6 bases left in between. CDR3 sequence (DNA): TGTGCCAGCAGTTACTCCGAAAGCTACGAGCAGTACTTC. Its translation is CASSYSESYEQYF.